One TCR beta chain is described in this entry. The repertoire was sequenced with immunoSEQ multiplex PCR; TCRdb's copy has only in-frame clones and lacks some. The sample gives approximately 89,000 clones, around 94% of which show up once; 0.39% is in the top ten. This entry comes from a study of technical replicates of blood from a handful of donors. V dropped 4 bases and J dropped 7 bases, with 19 bases sitting between them. The CDR3 spans 16 residues. The germline CDR1 and CDR2 sequences are KGHSH and LQKENI. This sequence was found in a human donor in good health. The chain uses TRBV18 and TRBJ1-4, with TRBD1 as a possible D gene (6 bases). Input material: T cells isolated from PBMCs. The CDR3 reads CASSRISQGLAEKLFF. For the CDR3, the DNA is TGTGCCAGCTCACGTATCTCACAGGGTTTGGCTGAAAAACTGTTTTTT.